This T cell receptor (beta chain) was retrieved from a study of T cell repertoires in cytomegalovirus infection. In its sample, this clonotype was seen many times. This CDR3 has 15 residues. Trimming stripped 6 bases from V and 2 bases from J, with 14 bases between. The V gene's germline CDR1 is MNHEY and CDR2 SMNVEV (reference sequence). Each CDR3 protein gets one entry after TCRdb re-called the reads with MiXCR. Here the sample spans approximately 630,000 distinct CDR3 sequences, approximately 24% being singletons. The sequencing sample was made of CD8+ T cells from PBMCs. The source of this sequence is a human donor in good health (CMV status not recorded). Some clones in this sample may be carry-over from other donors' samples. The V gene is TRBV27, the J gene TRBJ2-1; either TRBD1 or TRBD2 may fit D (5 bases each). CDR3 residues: CASSLEGIPYNEQFF. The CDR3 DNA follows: TGTGCCAGCAGCTTAGAGGGGATACCCTACAATGAGCAGTTCTTC.